This entry features one TCR beta chain sequence. Its antigen is not known. Some clones are missing from TCRdb's copy, which holds only in-frame ones; the method was immunoSEQ multiplex PCR. Of tens of thousands of clones listed, roughly 90% are singletons. These data come from a study of cytomegalovirus exposure and HLA in healthy donors. Study results and limitations: According to a later analysis, TCR clusters from the first cohort tended to co-occur in the approximately 130 validation repertoires.

Germline loops: CDR1 WNHNN, CDR2 SYGVQD (reference sequence). CDR3 length: 10 amino acids. V was trimmed by 11 bases and J by 5 bases, leaving 8 bases between them. This chain joins TRBV10-1 and TRBJ2-3; D is possibly TRBD1 (6 bases). Material for sequencing was PBMCs. The source of this sequence is a woman aged 25 to 39 in good health and CMV-seronegative. CDR3 sequence reads: CAPGEDTQYF. In nucleotides, the CDR3 is TGCGCCCCAGGGGAAGATACGCAGTATTTT.